Listed below are T cell receptor beta chains from one sample, sequenced in a study of response to subunit inactivated influenza vaccine. TCRdb processed the RT-PCR reads anew with MiXCR; each CDR3 protein has one entry. The data hold just under 550,000 distinct CDR3 sequences, with roughly 25% observed a single time. The sample was also reused in another study, on T cells expressing NK-cell markers.

The sample was CD4+ T cells sorted from PBMCs, taken approximately 12 days after vaccination. The receptors originated from a man aged 45-60 years who received an inactivated influenza vaccine. Each CDR3 is given with its conserved first and last residue. Each record gives: J gene, V gene, D gene, clone size, CDR3 protein, CDR3 DNA. A D gene is named only where the DNA matches it firmly. Only some rows state a clone size, as once, few, many or a class for expanded clones.

>TRBJ2-5|TRBV4-3|.|.
CASSQDRVRQWETQYF
TGCGCCAGCAGCCAAGATCGGGTCAGACAGTGGGAGACCCAGTACTTC
>TRBJ1-2|TRBV30|.|once
CAWRQQGTFYGYTF
TGTGCCTGGAGGCAGCAAGGGACTTTCTATGGCTACACCTTC
>TRBJ1-1|TRBV11-2|TRBD1|.
CASSLRDRVKAEAFF
TGTGCCAGCAGCTTGAGGGACAGGGTAAAGGCTGAAGCTTTCTTT
>TRBJ1-1|TRBV20-1|.|many
CSAISLTGWTEAFF
TGCAGTGCTATTTCGCTAACAGGGTGGACTGAAGCTTTCTTT
>TRBJ2-5|TRBV7-2|.|few
CASSPAVIAVQETQYF
TGTGCCAGCAGCCCAGCAGTAATAGCGGTCCAAGAGACCCAGTACTTC
>TRBJ1-1|TRBV10-3|.|few
CAISRGSLTEDFF
TGTGCCATTAGCAGGGGATCACTCACTGAAGATTTCTTT
>TRBJ1-4|TRBV6-4|.|.
CASSQGKKLFF
TGTGCCAGCAGTCAGGGAAAAAAACTGTTTTTT
>TRBJ2-1|TRBV6-2/TRBV6-3|TRBD2|.
CASSRHTGLAYNEQFF
TGTGCCAGCAGTCGCCACACAGGACTAGCCTACAATGAGCAGTTCTTC
>TRBJ1-6|TRBV5-1|TRBD1|.
CASSWGDRDSPLHF
TGCGCCAGCAGCTGGGGGGACAGGGATTCACCCCTCCACTTT
>TRBJ2-5|TRBV5-6|.|.
CASSSFLQGGVQETQYF
TGTGCCAGCAGCTCCTTCTTACAGGGTGGGGTACAAGAGACCCAGTACTTC
>TRBJ2-1|TRBV7-2|.|.
CASSLDIVGRNEQFF
TGTGCCAGCAGCTTAGACATAGTGGGGCGGAATGAGCAGTTCTTC
>TRBJ1-1|TRBV6-2/TRBV6-3|.|many
CASSFFGPGGAFF
TGTGCCAGCAGTTTCTTCGGGCCCGGTGGAGCTTTCTTT
>TRBJ2-5|TRBV20-1|.|few
CSARDGRRGGETQYF
TGCAGTGCTAGAGACGGCCGGAGGGGGGGAGAGACCCAGTACTTC
>TRBJ2-3|TRBV14|.|.
CASRSGLIPTDTQYF
TGTGCCAGCAGAAGCGGTTTAATCCCCACAGATACGCAGTATTTT
>TRBJ2-1|TRBV25-1|.|few
CASSLQLGLNEQFF
TGTGCCAGCAGTCTACAACTGGGTCTCAATGAGCAGTTCTTC
>TRBJ1-6|TRBV5-1|TRBD1|once
CASGIGQDQSPLHF
TGCGCCAGCGGCATTGGACAGGATCAATCACCCCTCCACTTT
>TRBJ2-4|TRBV4-1|.|.
CASSQANRALAKNIQYF
TGCGCCAGCAGCCAAGCCAACAGAGCTCTAGCCAAAAACATTCAGTACTTC
>TRBJ2-7|TRBV6-1|TRBD1|.
CASSEVQGNHEQYF
TGTGCCAGCAGTGAAGTACAGGGGAATCACGAGCAGTACTTC
>TRBJ2-7|TRBV6-5|.|few
CASSYSAGRTYEQYF
TGTGCCAGCAGTTACTCGGCAGGGCGGACCTACGAGCAGTACTTC
>TRBJ2-4|TRBV27|TRBD2|.
CASSSPGGTSGDIQYF
TGTGCCAGCAGTTCCCCGGGGGGGACTAGCGGCGACATTCAGTACTTC
>TRBJ2-7|TRBV28|TRBD2|few
CASSPTSGQAYEQYF
TGTGCCAGCAGCCCTACTAGCGGACAAGCTTACGAGCAGTACTTC
>TRBJ2-5|TRBV7-2|.|.
CASSLARVETQYF
TGTGCCAGCAGCTTAGCCAGGGTAGAGACCCAGTACTTC
>TRBJ1-6|TRBV7-2|TRBD1|.
CASSWDRHNSPLHF
TGTGCCAGCAGCTGGGACAGGCACAATTCACCCCTCCACTTT
>TRBJ1-5|TRBV6-1|TRBD1|.
CASTPGQGAGQPQHF
TGTGCCAGCACCCCGGGACAGGGGGCGGGTCAGCCCCAGCATTTT
>TRBJ1-6|TRBV6-1|.|.
CASSEESGVMGNSPLHF
TGTGCCAGCAGTGAAGAGTCAGGGGTCATGGGGAATTCACCCCTCCACTTT
>TRBJ2-3|TRBV3-1|.|.
CASSQDLRRGGTDTQYF
TGTGCCAGCAGCCAAGATCTTAGGCGGGGTGGCACAGATACGCAGTATTTT
>TRBJ1-2|TRBV12-3/TRBV12-4|TRBD1|.
CASSLRGQGYGYTF
TGTGCCAGCAGTTTAAGGGGGCAGGGCTATGGCTACACCTTC
>TRBJ2-7|TRBV5-6|.|.
CASSNQYSYEQYF
TGTGCCAGCAGCAACCAATACTCCTACGAGCAGTACTTC
>TRBJ2-3|TRBV18|.|.
CASSPGVSTDTQYF
TGTGCCAGCTCACCAGGGGTGAGCACAGATACGCAGTATTTT
>TRBJ2-7|TRBV4-2|.|.
CASSQDLTSSYEQYF
TGTGCCAGCAGCCAAGATCTGACGAGCTCCTACGAGCAGTACTTC
>TRBJ2-1|TRBV5-1|.|few
CASSLVQSGENEQFF
TGCGCCAGCAGCTTGGTACAGTCCGGCGAGAATGAGCAGTTCTTC
>TRBJ2-1|TRBV4-1|TRBD2|.
CASSHDTSGRAYEQFF
TGCGCCAGCAGCCACGACACTAGCGGGAGGGCTTATGAGCAGTTCTTC
>TRBJ1-4|TRBV4-3|TRBD1|few
CASSQDRYRGATNEKLFF
TGCGCCAGCAGCCAAGATAGGTACAGGGGGGCAACTAATGAAAAACTGTTTTTT
>TRBJ1-6|TRBV25-1|TRBD1|few
CASSDPLTGTGRSPLHF
TGTGCCAGCAGTGACCCACTAACCGGGACAGGGCGATCACCCCTCCACTTT
>TRBJ2-2|TRBV20-1|TRBD1|.
CSARTGDSRANTGELFF
TGCAGTGCTAGGACAGGGGACAGTCGAGCGAACACCGGGGAGCTGTTTTTT
>TRBJ1-2|TRBV10-3|.|.
CAISESYGTNYGYTF
TGTGCCATCAGTGAGTCTTACGGAACTAACTATGGCTACACCTTC
>TRBJ2-3|TRBV7-9|.|.
CASSPAYSSTDTQYF
TGTGCCAGCAGCCCCGCCTACAGCTCCACAGATACGCAGTATTTT
>TRBJ1-5|TRBV5-1|.|few
CASSQSGQGNQPQHF
TGCGCCAGCAGCCAGTCAGGACAAGGCAATCAGCCCCAGCATTTT
>TRBJ2-1|TRBV10-3|TRBD2|many
CAISVRSGGQLNEQFF
TGTGCCATCAGTGTTCGGAGCGGGGGCCAATTAAATGAGCAGTTCTTC
>TRBJ2-7|TRBV7-8|.|.
CASSGGQYYEQYF
TGTGCCAGCAGCGGCGGACAGTACTACGAGCAGTACTTC
>TRBJ2-1|TRBV5-1|TRBD1|.
CASSGENRGRNNEQFF
TGCGCCAGCAGCGGGGAGAACAGGGGGCGAAACAATGAGCAGTTCTTC
>TRBJ2-7|TRBV19|.|.
CASSIPGKQTYEQYF
TGTGCCAGTAGTATCCCGGGAAAGCAAACCTACGAGCAGTACTTC
>TRBJ2-3|TRBV6-2/TRBV6-3|.|few
CASSYSPALDTQYF
TGTGCCAGCAGTTACTCGCCAGCCCTCGATACGCAGTATTTT
>TRBJ2-5|TRBV4-3|.|few
CASSQDTGETQYF
TGCGCCAGCAGCCAAGATACAGGAGAGACCCAGTACTTC
>TRBJ2-5|TRBV5-1|.|few
CASSLLGKETQYF
TGCGCCAGCAGCTTGTTGGGGAAAGAGACCCAGTACTTC
>TRBJ2-3|TRBV4-2|.|.
CASSLDITKTQYF
TGTGCCAGCAGCCTCGATATAACAAAAACGCAGTATTTT
>TRBJ1-5|TRBV4-3|.|few
CASSQDLSNQPQHF
TGCGCCAGCAGCCAAGATCTCAGCAATCAGCCCCAGCATTTT
>TRBJ2-5|TRBV4-3|.|.
CASSQEWGQETQYF
TGCGCCAGCAGCCAAGAATGGGGACAAGAGACCCAGTACTTC
>TRBJ1-1|TRBV2|.|.
CASSADTEAFF
TGTGCCAGCAGTGCGGACACTGAAGCTTTCTTT
>TRBJ2-1|TRBV28|TRBD2|.
CASSLSLAGGEQFF
TGTGCCAGCAGTTTATCACTAGCGGGAGGTGAGCAGTTCTTC
>TRBJ2-2|TRBV7-2|.|.
CASRRRGVTGELFF
TGTGCCAGCAGGCGTAGAGGGGTCACCGGGGAGCTGTTTTTT
>TRBJ1-2|TRBV2|.|.
CASARLINYGYTF
TGTGCCAGCGCCAGACTGATTAACTATGGCTACACCTTC
>TRBJ2-1|TRBV5-1|TRBD2|few
CASAGQAGRENEQFF
TGCGCCAGCGCCGGACAAGCGGGAAGGGAGAATGAGCAGTTCTTC
>TRBJ1-5|TRBV20-1|.|.
CSARDRGQGANQPQHF
TGCAGTGCTAGAGATAGGGGCCAAGGGGCGAATCAGCCCCAGCATTTT
>TRBJ2-2|TRBV11-2|.|.
CASSTREGATGELFF
TGTGCCAGCAGCACCCGGGAAGGGGCCACCGGGGAGCTGTTTTTT